The present TCR beta chain was sequenced within a study of OX40 agonist ivuxolimab in advanced cancers. Across the whole study: Partial responses, seen in three patients, involved one hepatocellular carcinoma and two cutaneous melanomas. Study findings and constraints: Low normalized clonal expansion also occurred in some nonresponding patients. At doses 0.1 to 3.0 mg/kg, CD4+ and CD8+ clones expanded. Among the least clonally expanded were partial responders at 0.1-3.0 mg/kg.

Assay: immunoSEQ multiplex PCR; the TCRdb copy retains only in-frame clones and omits some. The sample lists 55,000 to 65,000 clones, 85% to 90% occurring once. The CDR3 loop spans 13 amino acids. Germline CDR1 SEHNR, CDR2 FQNEAQ (reference sequence). V shed 8 bases and J shed 0 bases, with 8 bases lying between them. Notes on this clone: Its matching antigen is unknown.

Sample: CD4+ or CD8+ T cells sorted from blood, taken in a trial of the OX40 agonist ivuxolimab. This chain links TRBV7-9 with TRBJ1-3; no clear D gene. This sequence originates from an adult with an advanced solid tumor such as melanoma, head and neck, liver or kidney cancer. In DNA form, the CDR3 reads TGTGCCAGCTCGACCGACTCTGGAAACACCATATATTTT. It translates to CASSTDSGNTIYF.